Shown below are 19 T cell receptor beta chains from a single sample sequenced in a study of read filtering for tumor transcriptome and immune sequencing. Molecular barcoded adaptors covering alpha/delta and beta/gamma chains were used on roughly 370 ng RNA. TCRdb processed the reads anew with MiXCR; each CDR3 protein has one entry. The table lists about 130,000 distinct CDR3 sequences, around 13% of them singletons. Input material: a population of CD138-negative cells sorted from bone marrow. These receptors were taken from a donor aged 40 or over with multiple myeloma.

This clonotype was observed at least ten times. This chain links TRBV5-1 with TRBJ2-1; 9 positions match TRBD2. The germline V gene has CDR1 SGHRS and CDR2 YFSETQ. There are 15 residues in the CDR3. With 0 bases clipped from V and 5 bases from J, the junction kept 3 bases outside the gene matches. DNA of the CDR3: TGCGCCAGCAGCTTGGGCGGGGGGGATCACAATGAGCAGTTCTTC. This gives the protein CASSLGGGDHNEQFF.

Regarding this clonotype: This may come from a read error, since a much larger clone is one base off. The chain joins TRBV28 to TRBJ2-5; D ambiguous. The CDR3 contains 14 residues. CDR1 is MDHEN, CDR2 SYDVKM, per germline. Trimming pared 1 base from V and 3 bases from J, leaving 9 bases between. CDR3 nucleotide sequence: TGTGCCAGCAGTTTATCGACGGCGGAAGAGACCCAGTACTTC. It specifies CASSLSTAEETQYF.

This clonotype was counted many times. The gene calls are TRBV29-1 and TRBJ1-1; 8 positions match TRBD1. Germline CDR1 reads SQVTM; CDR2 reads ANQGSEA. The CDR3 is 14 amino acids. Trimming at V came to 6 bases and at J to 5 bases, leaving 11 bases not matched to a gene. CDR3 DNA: TGCAGCGTAGTCATTACAGGGGGTAAAACTGAAGCTTTCTTT. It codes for CSVVITGGKTEAFF.

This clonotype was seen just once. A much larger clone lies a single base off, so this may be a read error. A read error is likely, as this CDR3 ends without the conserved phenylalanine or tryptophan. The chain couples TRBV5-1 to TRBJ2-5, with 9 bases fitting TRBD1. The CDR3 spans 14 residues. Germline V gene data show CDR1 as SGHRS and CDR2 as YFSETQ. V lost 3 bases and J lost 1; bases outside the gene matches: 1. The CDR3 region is CASSWTGVQETQYS. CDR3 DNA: TGCGCCAGCAGCTGGACAGGGGTCCAAGAGACCCAGTACTCC.

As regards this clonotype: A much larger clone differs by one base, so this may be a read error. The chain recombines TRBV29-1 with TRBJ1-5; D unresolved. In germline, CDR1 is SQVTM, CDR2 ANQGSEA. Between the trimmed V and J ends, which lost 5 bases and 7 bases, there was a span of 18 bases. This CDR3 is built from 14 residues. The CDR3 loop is CSVLQAGARQPQHF. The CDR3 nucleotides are TGCAGCGTTCTACAAGCGGGAGCGAGACAGCCCCAGCATTTT.

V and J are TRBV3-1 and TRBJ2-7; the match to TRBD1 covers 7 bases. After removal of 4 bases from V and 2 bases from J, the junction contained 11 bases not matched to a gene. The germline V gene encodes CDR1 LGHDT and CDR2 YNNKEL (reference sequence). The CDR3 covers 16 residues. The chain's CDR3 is CASSPSGRTGPYEQYF. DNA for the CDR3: TGTGCCAGCAGCCCATCAGGCCGGACAGGCCCCTACGAGCAGTACTTC.

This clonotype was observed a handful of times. In DNA form, the CDR3 reads TGTGCCAGCAGTGAACAGAACGTTGAAGCTTTCTTT. Translation gives CASSEQNVEAFF. The chain recombines TRBV2 with TRBJ1-1; D gene uncertain. Germline CDR1 SNHLY, CDR2 FYNNEI. This CDR3 is built from 12 residues. The V gene lost 2 bases and the J gene lost 7 bases, with 8 bases spanning the gap. The full variable domain, its missing parts supplied by reference TRBV2 and TRBJ1-1, is EPEVTQTPSHQVTQMGQEVILRCVPISNHLYFYWYRQILGQKVEFLVSFYNNEISEKSEIFDDQFSVERPDGSNFTLKIRSTKLEDSAMYFCASSEQNVEAFFGQGTRLTVV.

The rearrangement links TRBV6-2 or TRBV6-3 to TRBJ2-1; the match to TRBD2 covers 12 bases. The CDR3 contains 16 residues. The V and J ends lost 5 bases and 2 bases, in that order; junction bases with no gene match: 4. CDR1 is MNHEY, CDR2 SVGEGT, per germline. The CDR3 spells CASSDRTSGTYNEQFF. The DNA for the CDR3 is TGTGCCAGCAGTGACAGGACTAGCGGGACCTACAATGAGCAGTTCTTC.

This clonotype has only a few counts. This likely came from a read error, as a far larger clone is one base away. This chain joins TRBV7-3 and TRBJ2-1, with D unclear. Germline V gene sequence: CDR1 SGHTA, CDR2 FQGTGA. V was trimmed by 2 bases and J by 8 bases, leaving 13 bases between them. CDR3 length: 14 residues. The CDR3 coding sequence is TGTGCCAGCAGCTTAGAGCATTCAGGCCATGAGCAGTTCTTC. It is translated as CASSLEHSGHEQFF.

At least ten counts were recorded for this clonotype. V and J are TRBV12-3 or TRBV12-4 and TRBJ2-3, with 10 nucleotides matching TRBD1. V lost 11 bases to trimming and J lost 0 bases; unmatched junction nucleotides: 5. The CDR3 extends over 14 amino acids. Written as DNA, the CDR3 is TGTGCCGGAGGACAGGGGGGTAGCACAGATACGCAGTATTTT. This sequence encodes CAGGQGGSTDTQYF.

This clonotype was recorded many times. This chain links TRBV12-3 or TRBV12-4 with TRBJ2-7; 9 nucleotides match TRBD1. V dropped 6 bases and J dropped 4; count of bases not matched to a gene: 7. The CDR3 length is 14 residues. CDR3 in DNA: TGTGCCAGCAGGGGGACAGGGAGCTCGTACGAGCAGTACTTC. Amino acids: CASRGTGSSYEQYF.

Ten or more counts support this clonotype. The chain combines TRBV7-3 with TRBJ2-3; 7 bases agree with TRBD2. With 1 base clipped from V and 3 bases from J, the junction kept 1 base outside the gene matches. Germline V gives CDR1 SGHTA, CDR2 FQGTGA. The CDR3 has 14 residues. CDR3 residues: CASSLISGTDTQYF. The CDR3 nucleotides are TGTGCCAGCAGCTTAATTAGCGGGACAGATACGCAGTATTTT.

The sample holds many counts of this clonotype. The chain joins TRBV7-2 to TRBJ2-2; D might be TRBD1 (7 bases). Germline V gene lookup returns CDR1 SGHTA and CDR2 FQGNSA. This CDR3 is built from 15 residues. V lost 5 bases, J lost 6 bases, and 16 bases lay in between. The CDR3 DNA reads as TGTGCCAGCAGCAAATTAACAGGGGAGGCCGGGGAGCTGTTTTTT. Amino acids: CASSKLTGEAGELFF.

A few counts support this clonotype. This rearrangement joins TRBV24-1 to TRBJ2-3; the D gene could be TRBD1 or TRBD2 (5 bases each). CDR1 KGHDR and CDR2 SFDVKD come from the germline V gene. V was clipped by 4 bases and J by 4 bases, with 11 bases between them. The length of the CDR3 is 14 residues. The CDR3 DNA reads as TGTGCCACCAGTGAGTCGGGACGACCAGATACGCAGTATTTT. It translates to CATSESGRPDTQYF.

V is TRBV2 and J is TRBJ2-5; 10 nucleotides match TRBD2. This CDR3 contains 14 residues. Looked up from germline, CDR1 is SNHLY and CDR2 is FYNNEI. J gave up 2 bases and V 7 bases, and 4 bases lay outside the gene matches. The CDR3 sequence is CASMRTSGQETQYF. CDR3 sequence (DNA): TGTGCCAGCATGCGGACTAGCGGACAAGAGACCCAGTACTTC.

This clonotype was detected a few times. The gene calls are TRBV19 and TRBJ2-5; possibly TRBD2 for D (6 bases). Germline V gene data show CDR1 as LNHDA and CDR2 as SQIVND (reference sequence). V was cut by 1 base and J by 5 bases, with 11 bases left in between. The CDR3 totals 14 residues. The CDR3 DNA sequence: TGTGCCAGTAGTATAGCGCGGGGAATCGAGACCCAGTACTTC. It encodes CASSIARGIETQYF.

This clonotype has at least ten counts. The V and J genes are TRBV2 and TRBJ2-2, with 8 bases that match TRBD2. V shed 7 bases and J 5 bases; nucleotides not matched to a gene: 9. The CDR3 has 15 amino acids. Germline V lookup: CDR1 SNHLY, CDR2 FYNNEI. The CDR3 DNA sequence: TGTGCCAGCATCGCCGGGACTAGTGGTACCGGGGAGCTGTTTTTT. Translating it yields CASIAGTSGTGELFF. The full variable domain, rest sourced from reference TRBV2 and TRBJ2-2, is EPEVTQTPSHQVTQMGQEVILRCVPISNHLYFYWYRQILGQKVEFLVSFYNNEISEKSEIFDDQFSVERPDGSNFTLKIRSTKLEDSAMYFCASIAGTSGTGELFFGEGSRLTVL.

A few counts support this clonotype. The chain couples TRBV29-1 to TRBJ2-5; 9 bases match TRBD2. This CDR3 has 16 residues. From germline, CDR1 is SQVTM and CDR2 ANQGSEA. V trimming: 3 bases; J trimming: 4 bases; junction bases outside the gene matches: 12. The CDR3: CSVDGGGGARGETQYF. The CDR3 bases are TGCAGCGTTGACGGCGGCGGGGGGGCCCGGGGAGAGACCCAGTACTTC.

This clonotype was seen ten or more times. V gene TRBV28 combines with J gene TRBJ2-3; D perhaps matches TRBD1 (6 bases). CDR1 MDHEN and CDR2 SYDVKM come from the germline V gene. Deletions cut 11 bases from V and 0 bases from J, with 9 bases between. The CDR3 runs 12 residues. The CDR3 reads CAGGQSTDTQYF. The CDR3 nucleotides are TGTGCCGGAGGACAGAGCACAGATACGCAGTATTTT.